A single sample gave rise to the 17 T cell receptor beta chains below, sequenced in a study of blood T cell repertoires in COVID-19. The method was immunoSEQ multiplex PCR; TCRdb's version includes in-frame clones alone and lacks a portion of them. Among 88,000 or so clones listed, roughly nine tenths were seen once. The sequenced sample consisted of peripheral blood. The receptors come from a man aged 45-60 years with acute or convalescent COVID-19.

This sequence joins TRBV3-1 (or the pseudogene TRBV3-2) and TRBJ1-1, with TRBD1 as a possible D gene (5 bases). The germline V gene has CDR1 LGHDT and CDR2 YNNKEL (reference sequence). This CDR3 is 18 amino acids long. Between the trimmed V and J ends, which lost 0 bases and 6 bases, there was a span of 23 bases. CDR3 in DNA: TGTGCCAGCAGCCAAGATCAAGGGGTAGCGGGGAGAGCCGCTGAAGCTTTCTTT. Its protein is CASSQDQGVAGRAAEAFF.

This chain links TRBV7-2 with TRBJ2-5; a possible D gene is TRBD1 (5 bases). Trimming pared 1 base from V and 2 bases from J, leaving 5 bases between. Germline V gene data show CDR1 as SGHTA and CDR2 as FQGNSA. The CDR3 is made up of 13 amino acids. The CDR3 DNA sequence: TGTGCCAGCAGCTTAGACAGGCAAGAGACCCAGTACTTC. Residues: CASSLDRQETQYF.

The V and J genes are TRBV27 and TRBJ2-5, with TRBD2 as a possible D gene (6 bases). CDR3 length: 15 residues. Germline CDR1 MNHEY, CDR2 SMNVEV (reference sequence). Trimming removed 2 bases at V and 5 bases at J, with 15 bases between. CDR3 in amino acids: CASSLGTGGLETQYF. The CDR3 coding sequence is TGTGCCAGCAGTTTAGGGACTGGGGGTTTGGAGACCCAGTACTTC.

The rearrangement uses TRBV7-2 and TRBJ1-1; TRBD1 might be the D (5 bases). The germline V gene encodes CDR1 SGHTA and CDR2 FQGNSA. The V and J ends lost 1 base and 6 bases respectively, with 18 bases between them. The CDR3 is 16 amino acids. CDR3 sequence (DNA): TGTGCCAGCAGCTTAGTCCCGGGGGGAGGGTGGTCTGAAGCTTTCTTT. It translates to CASSLVPGGGWSEAFF. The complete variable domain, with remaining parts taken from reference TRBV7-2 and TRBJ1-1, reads GAGVSQSPSNKVTEKGKDVELRCDPISGHTALYWYRQSLGQGLEFLIYFQGNSAPDKSGLPSDRFSAERTGGSVSTLTIQRTQQEDSAVYLCASSLVPGGGWSEAFFGQGTRLTVV.

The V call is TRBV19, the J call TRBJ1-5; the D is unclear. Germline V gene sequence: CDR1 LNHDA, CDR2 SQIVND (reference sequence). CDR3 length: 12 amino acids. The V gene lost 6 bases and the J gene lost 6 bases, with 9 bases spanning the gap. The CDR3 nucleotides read TGTGCCAGTAGCCCCGGGGTTCAGCCCCAGCATTTT. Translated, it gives CASSPGVQPQHF.

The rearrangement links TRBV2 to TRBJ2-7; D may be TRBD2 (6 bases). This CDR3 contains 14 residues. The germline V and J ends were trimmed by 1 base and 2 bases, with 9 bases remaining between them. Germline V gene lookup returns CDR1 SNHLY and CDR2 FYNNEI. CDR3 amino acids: CASSEDRGTYEQYF. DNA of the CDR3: TGTGCCAGCAGTGAAGATCGGGGGACCTACGAGCAGTACTTC. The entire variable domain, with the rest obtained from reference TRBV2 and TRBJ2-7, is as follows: EPEVTQTPSHQVTQMGQEVILRCVPISNHLYFYWYRQILGQKVEFLVSFYNNEISEKSEIFDDQFSVERPDGSNFTLKIRSTKLEDSAMYFCASSEDRGTYEQYFGPGTRLTVT.

The CDR3 loop reads CASSSGDAEKLFF. Here the CDR3 DNA reads TGTGCCAGCAGTTCGGGTGATGCCGAAAAACTGTTTTTT. The chain has TRBV6-5 and TRBJ1-4; D ambiguous. This CDR3 has 13 residues. Looked up from germline, CDR1 is MNHEY and CDR2 is SVGAGI. Trimming took off 4 bases at V and 8 bases at J, with 11 bases between the two ends.

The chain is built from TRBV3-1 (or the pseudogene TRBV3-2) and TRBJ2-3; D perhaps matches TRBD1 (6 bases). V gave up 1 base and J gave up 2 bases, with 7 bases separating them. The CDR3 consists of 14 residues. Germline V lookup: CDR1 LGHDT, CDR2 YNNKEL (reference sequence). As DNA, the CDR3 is TGTGCCAGCAGCCAAGGGGGGCCCACAGATACGCAGTATTTT. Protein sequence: CASSQGGPTDTQYF.

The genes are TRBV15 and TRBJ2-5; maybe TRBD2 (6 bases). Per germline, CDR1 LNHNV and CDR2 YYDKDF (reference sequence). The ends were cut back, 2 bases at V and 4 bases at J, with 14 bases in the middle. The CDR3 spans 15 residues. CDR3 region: CATSRSEAGLETQYF. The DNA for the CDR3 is TGTGCCACCAGCAGATCAGAGGCGGGACTAGAGACCCAGTACTTC.

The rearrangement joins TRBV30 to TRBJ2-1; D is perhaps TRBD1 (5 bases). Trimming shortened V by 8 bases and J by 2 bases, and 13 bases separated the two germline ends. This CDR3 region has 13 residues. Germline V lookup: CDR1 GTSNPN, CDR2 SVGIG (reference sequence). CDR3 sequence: CAAPRAPYNEQFF. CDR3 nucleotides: TGTGCCGCACCCAGGGCGCCCTACAATGAGCAGTTCTTC. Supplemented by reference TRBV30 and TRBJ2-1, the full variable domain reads SQTIHQWPATLVQPVGSPLSLECTVEGTSNPNLYWYRQAAGRGLQLLFYSVGIGQISSEVPQNLSASRPQDRQFILSSKKLLLSDSGFYLCAAPRAPYNEQFFGPGTRLTVL.

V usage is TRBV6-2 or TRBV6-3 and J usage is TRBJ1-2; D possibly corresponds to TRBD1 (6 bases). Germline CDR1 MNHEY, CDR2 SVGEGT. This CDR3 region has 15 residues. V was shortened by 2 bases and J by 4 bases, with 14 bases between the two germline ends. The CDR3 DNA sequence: TGTGCCAGCAGTTACCGTACAGGGAATCCCTATGGCTACACCTTC. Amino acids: CASSYRTGNPYGYTF.

The DNA of the CDR3 is TGTGCCAGCAGCCAAGACAAGGGACTAGCGGGAAAAAATGAGCAGTTCTTC. This translates into CASSQDKGLAGKNEQFF. The rearrangement joins TRBV3-1 (or the pseudogene TRBV3-2) to TRBJ2-1; TRBD2 matches 13 bases. The length of the CDR3 is 17 residues. Germline V lookup: CDR1 LGHDT, CDR2 YNNKEL (reference sequence). With 0 bases clipped from V and 7 bases from J, the junction kept 6 bases outside the gene matches.

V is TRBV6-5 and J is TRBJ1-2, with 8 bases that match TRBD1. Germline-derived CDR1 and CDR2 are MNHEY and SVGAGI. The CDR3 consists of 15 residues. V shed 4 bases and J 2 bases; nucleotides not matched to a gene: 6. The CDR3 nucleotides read TGTGCCAGCAGTTCCGTGGGACAGGTGAACTATGGCTACACCTTC. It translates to CASSSVGQVNYGYTF.

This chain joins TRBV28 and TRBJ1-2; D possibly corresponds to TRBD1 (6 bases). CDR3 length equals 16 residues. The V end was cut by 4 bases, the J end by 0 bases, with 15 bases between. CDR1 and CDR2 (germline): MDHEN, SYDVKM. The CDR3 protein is CASSSLSDSPNYGYTF. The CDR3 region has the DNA TGTGCCAGCAGTTCCCTCTCGGACAGTCCTAACTATGGCTACACCTTC.

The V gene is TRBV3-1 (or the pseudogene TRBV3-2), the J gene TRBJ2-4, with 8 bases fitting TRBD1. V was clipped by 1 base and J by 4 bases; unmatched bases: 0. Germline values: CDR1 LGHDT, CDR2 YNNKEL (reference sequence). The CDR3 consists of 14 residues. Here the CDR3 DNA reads TGTGCCAGCAGCCAAGGGGACAGGAAAAACATTCAGTACTTC. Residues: CASSQGDRKNIQYF.

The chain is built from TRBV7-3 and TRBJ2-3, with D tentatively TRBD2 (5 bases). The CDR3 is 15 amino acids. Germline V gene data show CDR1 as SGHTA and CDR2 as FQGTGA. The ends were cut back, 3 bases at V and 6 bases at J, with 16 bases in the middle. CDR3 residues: CASSFSGIRSDTQYF. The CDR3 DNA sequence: TGTGCCAGCAGCTTCTCCGGGATCCGGTCGGATACGCAGTATTTT.

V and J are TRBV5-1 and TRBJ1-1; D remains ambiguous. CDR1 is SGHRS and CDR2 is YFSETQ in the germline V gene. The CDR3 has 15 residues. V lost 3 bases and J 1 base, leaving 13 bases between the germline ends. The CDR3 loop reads CASSSGGLRNTEAFF. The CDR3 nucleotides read TGCGCCAGCAGCTCTGGAGGGCTCCGGAACACTGAAGCTTTCTTT. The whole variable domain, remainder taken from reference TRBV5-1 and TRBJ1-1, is KAGVTQTPRYLIKTRGQQVTLSCSPISGHRSVSWYQQTPGQGLQFLFEYFSETQRNKGNFPGRFSGRQFSNSRSEMNVSTLELGDSALYLCASSSGGLRNTEAFFGQGTRLTVV.